This T cell receptor beta chain was recovered during a study of T cell responses to AZD1222 COVID-19 vaccine. The overall study: Analyses pooled second doses at about 4 or about 12 weeks.

With 3 bases clipped from V and 8 bases from J, the junction kept 7 bases outside the gene matches. This CDR3 spans 16 amino acids. Germline assignment: CDR1 SGDLS and CDR2 YYNGEE. The study, taken as a whole, reports: Donor demographics were predominantly white British with a female majority; clonal diversity may be underestimated. Repertoire samples came only from after the peak T cell response.

Sequencing used immunoSEQ multiplex PCR; TCRdb keeps in-frame clones, though not all of them. Among 25,000 to 30,000 clones listed, roughly 90% were seen once. In the case of this clone: As yet, its antigen is unknown.

This receptor was taken from an adult in good health. The J gene is TRBJ2-1, the V gene TRBV9; 14 bases align to TRBD2. Material: peripheral blood, obtained on day 0 of AZD1222 vaccination. CDR3 DNA sequence: TGTGCCAGCAGCGGCTCCTCGGGACTAGCGGGAGATGAGCAGTTCTTC. It translates to CASSGSSGLAGDEQFF.